This T cell receptor (beta chain) was sequenced for a study of T cell responses to AZD1222 COVID-19 vaccine. Libraries were prepared by immunoSEQ multiplex PCR; TCRdb keeps only in-frame clonotypes and omits some of them. The sample lists some 120,000 clones; approximately 85% were seen once. This CDR3 is 18 amino acids long. Per germline, CDR1 MNHEY and CDR2 SMNVEV (reference sequence). V dropped 0 bases and J dropped 6; count of bases not matched to a gene: 9. The sequencing here drew on peripheral blood, taken on day 0 of AZD1222 vaccination. This sequence was found in an adult in good health. This chain connects TRBV27 to TRBJ2-1, with TRBD2 identical over 12 bases. CDR3 sequence (DNA): TGTGCCAGCAGTTTATCACCTCCGGCTAGCGGGGGGGCCAATGAGCAGTTCTTC. This codes for CASSLSPPASGGANEQFF.